The 13 T cell receptor beta chains given below trace back to one sample, sequenced in a study of blood T cell repertoires in COVID-19. Clones were sequenced by immunoSEQ multiplex PCR, and TCRdb holds only the in-frame ones, with some missing. The data hold about 220,000 clones, with about 80% observed a single time. The sample was PBMCs or T cells enriched from blood (not recorded which). All receptors come from a woman in her forties with acute COVID-19.

This clone appeared a single time. The chain links TRBV5-8 to TRBJ2-5; weak D call: TRBD2 (7 bases). In germline, CDR1 is SGHTS, CDR2 YDEGEE. Trimming took off 4 bases at V and 9 bases at J, with 13 bases between the two ends. The CDR3 is 12 residues long. CDR3 nucleotides: TGTGCCAGCAGCCGGGACTACAGGGCCCAGTACTTC. Residues: CASSRDYRAQYF.

The V gene is TRBV12-3 or TRBV12-4, the J gene TRBJ1-3, with unresolved D. The V and J ends lost 6 bases and 4 bases respectively, with 7 bases between them. The CDR3 is 12 amino acids. CDR3 sequence: CASSRQGNTIYF. As DNA, the CDR3 is TGTGCCAGCAGCCGCCAGGGAAACACCATATATTTT.

The chain carries TRBV2 and TRBJ1-2; D may be TRBD1 (6 bases). The germline V gene encodes CDR1 SNHLY and CDR2 FYNNEI. This CDR3 contains 16 residues. V shed 2 bases and J shed 0 bases, with 13 bases lying between them. The CDR3 DNA reads as TGTGCCAGCAGTGAAAGGGGGACAACAGCTAACTATGGCTACACCTTC. This gives the protein CASSERGTTANYGYTF.

The J gene is TRBJ2-3, the V gene TRBV9, with D possibly TRBD1 on 5 matching bases. Per the germline V gene, CDR1 is SGDLS and CDR2 is YYNGEE. Trimming shortened V by 3 bases and J by 1 base, and 15 bases separated the two germline ends. CDR3 size: 16 residues. CDR3 nucleotides: TGTGCCAGCAGCGCAGCAGGGTTCCCACGCACAGATACGCAGTATTTT. Translating gives CASSAAGFPRTDTQYF. The whole variable domain, filled in from reference TRBV9 and TRBJ2-3, reads DSGVTQTPKHLITATGQRVTLRCSPRSGDLSVYWYQQSLDQGLQFLIQYYNGEERAKGNILERFSAQQFPDLHSELNLSSLELGDSALYFCASSAAGFPRTDTQYFGPGTRLTVL.

The chain recombines TRBV13 with TRBJ2-3; possible D gene TRBD1, 5 bases. Germline V gives CDR1 PRHDT, CDR2 FYEKMQ (reference sequence). Trimming shortened V by 3 bases and J by 6 bases, and 7 bases separated the two germline ends. The CDR3 loop spans 12 amino acids. The CDR3 DNA reads as TGTGCCAGCAGCTTCTACAGGGATACGCAGTATTTT. Its translation is CASSFYRDTQYF. Variable domain in full (rest from reference TRBV13 and TRBJ2-3): AAGVIQSPRHLIKEKRETATLKCYPIPRHDTVYWYQQGPGQDPQFLISFYEKMQSDKGSIPDRFSAQQFSDYHSELNMSSLELGDSALYFCASSFYRDTQYFGPGTRLTVL.

The genes are TRBV28 and TRBJ2-3; D is unresolved. Germline loops: CDR1 MDHEN, CDR2 SYDVKM. The CDR3 covers 13 residues. Trimming took 2 bases from V and 4 from J, leaving 7 bases between them. CDR3 sequence reads: CASSLIEPDTQYF. In DNA, the CDR3 is TGTGCCAGCAGTTTAATAGAGCCAGATACGCAGTATTTT.

The CDR3 DNA sequence: TGTGCCAGCAGCGAATACGACAGGGAAAAGAACACTGAAGCTTTCTTT. Residues: CASSEYDREKNTEAFF. The gene calls are TRBV21-1 and TRBJ1-1; TRBD1 was called by the table and not checked on the DNA. TRBV21-1 is designated a pseudogene. The CDR3 covers 16 residues.

This chain joins TRBV18 and TRBJ1-1; 9 bases match TRBD1. The V gene's germline CDR1 is KGHSH and CDR2 LQKENI. The junction had 11 bases not matched to a gene; V was cut back by 5 bases and J by 10 bases. CDR3 length equals 14 residues. The CDR3 loop is CASSGGDRVLAAFF. CDR3 nucleotide sequence: TGTGCCAGCTCAGGGGGGGACAGGGTGCTTGCAGCTTTCTTT.

This chain connects TRBV6-4 to TRBJ2-2; no clear D. CDR1 and CDR2 from the germline V gene are MRHNA and SNTAGT. The CDR3 totals 10 residues. The ends were cut back, 7 bases at V and 8 bases at J, with 5 bases in the middle. The CDR3 is CASKSGELFF. CDR3 DNA sequence: TGTGCCAGCAAATCTGGGGAGCTGTTTTTT.

V and J are TRBV28 and TRBJ2-5; D is unclear. The ends were cut back, 2 bases at V and 2 bases at J, with 12 bases in the middle. The CDR3 length is 15 residues. CDR1 and CDR2 (germline): MDHEN, SYDVKM. CDR3 amino acids: CASSLPPQSQETQYF. CDR3 nucleotides: TGTGCCAGCAGTTTACCCCCACAGAGTCAAGAGACCCAGTACTTC.

The chain is built from TRBV4-2 and TRBJ1-5; 9 bases map to TRBD1. This CDR3 is 15 amino acids long. With V trimmed by 3 bases and J by 1 base, 1 base remained unmatched. CDR1 and CDR2 (germline): LGHNA, YNFKEQ. Here the CDR3 reads CASSQGTGSNQPQHF. CDR3 DNA: TGTGCCAGCAGCCAGGGGACAGGGAGCAATCAGCCCCAGCATTTT.

V gene TRBV7-9 combines with J gene TRBJ1-6, with unresolved D. The CDR3 is 15 amino acids. CDR1 and CDR2 from the germline V gene are SEHNR and FQNEAQ (reference sequence). Deletions cut 2 bases from V and 9 bases from J, with 14 bases between. CDR3: CASSLLGLGSSPLHF. DNA for the CDR3: TGTGCCAGCAGCTTATTGGGGTTAGGGAGTTCACCCCTCCACTTT.

This clone appeared a single time. This sequence joins TRBV5-1 and TRBJ1-1; D remains unclear. V was cut by 0 bases and J by 9 bases, with 12 bases left in between. This CDR3 has 13 amino acids. Germline V gene data show CDR1 as SGHRS and CDR2 as YFSETQ. The CDR3 nucleotides read TGCGCCAGCAGCTTGGAAGGAGGGCAGAAAGCTTTCTTT. As protein: CASSLEGGQKAFF.